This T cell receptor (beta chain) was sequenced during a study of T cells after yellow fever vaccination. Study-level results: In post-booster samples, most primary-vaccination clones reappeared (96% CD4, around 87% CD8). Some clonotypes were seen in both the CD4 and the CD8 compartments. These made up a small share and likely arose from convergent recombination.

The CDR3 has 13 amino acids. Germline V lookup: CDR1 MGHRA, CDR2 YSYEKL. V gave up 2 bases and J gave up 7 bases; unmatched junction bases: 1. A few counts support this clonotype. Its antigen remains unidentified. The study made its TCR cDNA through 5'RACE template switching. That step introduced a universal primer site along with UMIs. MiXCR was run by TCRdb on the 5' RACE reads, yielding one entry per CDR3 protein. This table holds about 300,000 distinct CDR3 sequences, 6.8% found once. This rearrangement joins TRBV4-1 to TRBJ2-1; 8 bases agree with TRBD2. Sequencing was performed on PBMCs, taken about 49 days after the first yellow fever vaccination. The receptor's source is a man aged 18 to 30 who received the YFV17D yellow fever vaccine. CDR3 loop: CASSQPGGNEQFF. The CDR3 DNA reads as TGCGCCAGCAGCCAACCGGGGGGGAATGAGCAGTTCTTC.